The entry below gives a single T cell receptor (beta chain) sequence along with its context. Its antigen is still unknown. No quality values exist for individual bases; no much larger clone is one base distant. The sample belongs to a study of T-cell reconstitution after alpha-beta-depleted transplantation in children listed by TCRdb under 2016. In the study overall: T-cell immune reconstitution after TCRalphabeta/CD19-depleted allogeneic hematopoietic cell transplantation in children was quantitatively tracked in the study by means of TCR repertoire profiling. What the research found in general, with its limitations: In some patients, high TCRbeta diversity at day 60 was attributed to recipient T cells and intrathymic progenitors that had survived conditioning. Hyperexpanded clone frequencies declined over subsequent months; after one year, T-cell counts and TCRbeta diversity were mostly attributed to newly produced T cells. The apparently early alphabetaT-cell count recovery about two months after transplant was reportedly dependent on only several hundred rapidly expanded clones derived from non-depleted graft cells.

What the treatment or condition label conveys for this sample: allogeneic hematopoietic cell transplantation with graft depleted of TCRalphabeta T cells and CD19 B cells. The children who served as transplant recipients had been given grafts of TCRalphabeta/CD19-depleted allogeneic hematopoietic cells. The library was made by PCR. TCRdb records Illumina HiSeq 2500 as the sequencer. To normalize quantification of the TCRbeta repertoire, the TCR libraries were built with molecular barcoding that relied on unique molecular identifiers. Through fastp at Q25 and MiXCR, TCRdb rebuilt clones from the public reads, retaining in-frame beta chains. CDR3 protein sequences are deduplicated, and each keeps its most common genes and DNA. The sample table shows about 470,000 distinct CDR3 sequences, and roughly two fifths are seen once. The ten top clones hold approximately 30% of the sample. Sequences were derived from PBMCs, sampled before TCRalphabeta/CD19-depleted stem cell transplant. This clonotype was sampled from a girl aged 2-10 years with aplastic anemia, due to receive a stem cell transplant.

The DNA reads TGCGCCAGCAGCTTGGGGCAGACCTTCCAAGAGACCCAGTACTTC. Its translation is CASSLGQTFQETQYF. Recombination linked TRBV5-1 to TRBJ2-5, with the D segment identity uncertain. According to the germline V gene, CDR1 reads SGHRS and CDR2 reads YFSETQ. A distance of 10 bases separates the germline ends of V and J, which lose 0 bases and 1 base respectively. The CDR3 numbers 15 residues from cysteine through phenylalanine. The kept DNA is CDR3 alone, 45 bases in frame from the first base.